These T cell receptor beta chains were read from a single sample in a study of type 1 regulatory T cells. TCRdb reprocessed the reads via MiXCR and lists one record per CDR3 protein. The sample lists some 89,000 distinct CDR3 sequences; about a third were seen once. The sequencing input was CD4+ T cells, either the whole sample or a sorted fraction (not recorded which). The receptors come from a human donor in good health. Each CDR3 is given without its conserved first and last residue. Each record gives: J gene, V gene, CDR3 protein.

>TRBJ1-2|TRBV7-8
ASSPDRGIDYGYT
>TRBJ2-1|TRBV24-1
ATSVVGGNEQF
>TRBJ2-3|TRBV4-1
ASSQPRMIAGGGTDTQY
>TRBJ2-7|TRBV20-1
SAYPPGGLTSLYEQY
>TRBJ1-2|TRBV5-1
ASSPDRMNGYT
>TRBJ1-5|TRBV10-3
AVGQGVPTNNQPQH
>TRBJ1-1|TRBV20-1
SARGQGFRMSTEAF
>TRBJ1-1|TRBV30
AWSKTGGNTEAF
>TRBJ2-5|TRBV19
ASSSSGSPQEETQY
>TRBJ2-1|TRBV7-9
ASSLRGTSGIGEQF
>TRBJ2-1|TRBV2
ASSRDLDNEQF
>TRBJ2-7|TRBV6-5
ASSSRGYEQY
>TRBJ2-1|TRBV19
ASSINTGPAVNEQF
>TRBJ2-1|TRBV15
ATSRDPSGTDYNEQF
>TRBJ2-3|TRBV20-1
SASPGLVSDTQY
>TRBJ2-7|TRBV5-1
ASSRETGVGDEQY
>TRBJ1-1|TRBV7-9
ASSLGGADTEAF
>TRBJ1-1|TRBV19
ASSSGGAF
>TRBJ1-1|TRBV2
ASKLDTEAF
>TRBJ2-4|TRBV3-1
ASSQVGTQVAKNIQY
>TRBJ2-7|TRBV7-6
ASSSRTGSYEQY
>TRBJ2-7|TRBV20-1
SASLQGMHEQY
>TRBJ1-5|TRBV5-4
ASSLGGDSRQPQH
>TRBJ2-6|TRBV5-1
ASSFYRAAGANVLT
>TRBJ2-3|TRBV6-2/TRBV6-3
ASRGMQGHTDTQY
>TRBJ2-2|TRBV20-1
SARPSPNTGELF
>TRBJ2-1|TRBV20-1
SARDSTGTVIYNEQF
>TRBJ2-1|TRBV7-2
ASSLELFNEQF
>TRBJ1-5|TRBV10-3
AISNQSPYQPQH
>TRBJ2-7|TRBV5-4
ASSLRLAGAYEQY
>TRBJ2-5|TRBV7-6
ASSPYGTSTQETQY
>TRBJ2-1|TRBV27
ASSIKGLSSYNEQF
>TRBJ2-1|TRBV9
ASSVASQGSYNEQF
>TRBJ2-7|TRBV18
ASSPSSRDEQY
>TRBJ2-7|TRBV7-9
ASSFFTYEQY
>TRBJ2-1|TRBV5-5
ASSPGQSHTYNEQF
>TRBJ1-1|TRBV20-1
SARIRGQQNTEAF
>TRBJ2-7|TRBV5-1
ASSLDPGTGGAQEQY
>TRBJ2-3|TRBV5-1
ASSAGQGADTQY
>TRBJ2-2|TRBV28
ASKGGSGELF
>TRBJ2-7|TRBV7-2
ASSQAGLEGYEQY
>TRBJ2-4|TRBV7-2
ASSPDGTRRAKNIQY
>TRBJ1-4|TRBV20-1
SASTGLNEKLF
>TRBJ2-7|TRBV3-1
ASSFFQGQGSSYEQY
>TRBJ2-1|TRBV20-1
SADRLDAYNEQF
>TRBJ2-5|TRBV6-1
ASSEPGPSKETQY
>TRBJ2-1|TRBV20-1
SAILSTRVGKNEQF
>TRBJ1-1|TRBV20-1
SARAFGTSNTEAF
>TRBJ2-1|TRBV20-1
SAKIAGSGNEQF